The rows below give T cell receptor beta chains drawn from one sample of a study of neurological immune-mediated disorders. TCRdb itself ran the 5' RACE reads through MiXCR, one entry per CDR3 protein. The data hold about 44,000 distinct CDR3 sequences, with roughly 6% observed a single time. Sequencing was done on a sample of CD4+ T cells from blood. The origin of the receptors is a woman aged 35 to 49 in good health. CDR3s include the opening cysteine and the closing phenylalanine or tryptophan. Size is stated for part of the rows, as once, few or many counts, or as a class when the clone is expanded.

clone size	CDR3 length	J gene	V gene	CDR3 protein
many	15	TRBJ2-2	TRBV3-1	CASSLTSGSAGELFF
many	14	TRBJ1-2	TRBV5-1	CASSLGQGPYGYTF
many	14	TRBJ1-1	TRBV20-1	CSARPDRVGTEAFF
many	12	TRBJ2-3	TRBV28	CASSSLTDTQYF
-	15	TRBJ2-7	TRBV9	CASSEEGTSGYEQYF
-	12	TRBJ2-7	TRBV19	CASGDRDYEQYF
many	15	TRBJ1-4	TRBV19	CASLIQQGVREKLFF
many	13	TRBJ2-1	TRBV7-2	CASRGDYSNEQFF
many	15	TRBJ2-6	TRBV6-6	CASSQRSSGANVLTF
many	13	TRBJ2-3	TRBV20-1	CSARRQGTDTQYF
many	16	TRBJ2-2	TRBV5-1	CASSPLATPRTGELFF
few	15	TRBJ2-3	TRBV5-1	CASSLDGGQGDTQYF
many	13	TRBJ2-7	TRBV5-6	CASSLYRTGEQYF
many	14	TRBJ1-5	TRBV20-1	CSARPGVPREPQHF
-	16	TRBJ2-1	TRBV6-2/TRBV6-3	CASSYPAGEFYNEQFF
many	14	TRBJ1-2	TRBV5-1	CASSLEGRNYGYTF
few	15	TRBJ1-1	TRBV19	CASSPPSRGRTEAFF
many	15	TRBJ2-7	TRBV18	CASSPGTEASYEQYF
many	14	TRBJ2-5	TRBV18	CASSPRTGTETQYF
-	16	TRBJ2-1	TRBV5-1	CASGLGEGGGYNEQFF
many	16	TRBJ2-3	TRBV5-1	CASSIISGTSTDTQYF
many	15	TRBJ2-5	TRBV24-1	CATSDEQGLGETQYF
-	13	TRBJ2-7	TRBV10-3	CAISDTQGDEQYF
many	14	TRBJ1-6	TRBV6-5	CAASRDGYNSPLHF